Presented here are 25 T cell receptor beta chains from one specimen sequenced in a study of cytomegalovirus exposure and HLA in healthy donors (TCRdb year 2017). The library was obtained by the immunoSEQ multiplex PCR assay. For the multiplex PCR, a mixture combining 60 forward primers for TCR Vbeta segments and 13 reverse primers for TCR Jbeta segments was used. Entries here come from immuneACCESS through TCRdb and include only in-frame sequences with V and J called. Some clones fail to appear in such tables; in the studies checked, an unresolved V gene covers under half of the shortfall, and the cause of the remainder is unknown. The sample table lists about 160,000 clones, 75% to 90% of them with a count of one. The ten largest make up roughly 1.8% of the sample. Sequenced material: PBMCs. These receptors all come from a young woman in good health and CMV-seronegative.

The rearrangement joins TRBV5-6 to TRBJ2-7, with TRBD1 identical over 8 bases. Per the germline V gene, CDR1 is SGHDT and CDR2 is YYEEEE. CDR3 length equals 14 residues. The V gene end was trimmed by 4 bases and the J gene end by 5 bases; junction bases not matched to a gene: 8. CDR3 DNA sequence: TGTGCCAGCAGCCCAGACAGGGGCGGCCACGAGCAGTACTTC. The encoded protein is CASSPDRGGHEQYF.

This sequence joins TRBV28 and TRBJ2-1, with 9 bases that match TRBD2. There are 16 residues in the CDR3. The V gene end was trimmed by 5 bases and the J gene end by 7 bases; junction bases not matched to a gene: 12. CDR1 is MDHEN and CDR2 is SYDVKM in the germline V gene. The CDR3 bases are TGTGCCAGCAGTACAAGTAGCGGGGGCCCTTGGAATGAGCAGTTCTTC. This gives the protein CASSTSSGGPWNEQFF.

The chain carries TRBV6-5 and TRBJ1-1; no clear D gene. The V end was cut by 7 bases, the J end by 4 bases, with 16 bases between. Germline V lookup: CDR1 MNHEY, CDR2 SVGAGI. The CDR3 length is 14 residues. CDR3 in amino acids: CASTGESFPTEAFF. As DNA, the CDR3 is TGTGCCAGCACCGGGGAATCCTTCCCCACTGAAGCTTTCTTT.

This chain uses TRBV28 with TRBJ1-2; D unclear. The CDR3 length is 11 residues. Germline V lookup: CDR1 MDHEN, CDR2 SYDVKM. V was cut by 6 bases and J by 7 bases, with 9 bases left in between. CDR3 region: CASSYPPGYTF. CDR3 coding DNA: TGTGCCAGCAGCTATCCTCCTGGCTACACCTTC.

The chain employs TRBV14 and TRBJ2-1; 7 bases are a match to TRBD2. From germline, CDR1 is SGHDN and CDR2 FVKESK. Germline trimming cut 3 bases from V and 7 bases from J; bases unmatched to any gene: 6. CDR3 length: 14 residues. CDR3 coding DNA: TGTGCCAGCAGCCAGGGGGGGTTAGGTAATGAGCAGTTCTTC. It is translated as CASSQGGLGNEQFF.

This sequence joins TRBV7-2 and TRBJ1-5; 11 nucleotides match TRBD1. The trim removed 5 bases at V and 2 bases at J, leaving 5 bases unmatched. In germline, CDR1 is SGHTA, CDR2 FQGNSA. This CDR3 region has 16 residues. CDR3 sequence: CASSKDRGRGNQPQHF. In DNA form, the CDR3 reads TGTGCCAGCAGCAAGGACAGGGGGCGAGGCAATCAGCCCCAGCATTTT.

V usage is TRBV5-1 and J usage is TRBJ1-2; D remains unclear. CDR3 length: 14 amino acids. V was trimmed by 1 base and J by 6 bases, leaving 13 bases between them. Germline CDR1 is SGHRS and CDR2 is YFSETQ. The CDR3 nucleotides read TGCGCCAGCAGCTTGAGGTGGGAAGCGGATGGCTACACCTTC. This codes for CASSLRWEADGYTF. The full variable domain, with the rest looked up from reference TRBV5-1 and TRBJ1-2, is KAGVTQTPRYLIKTRGQQVTLSCSPISGHRSVSWYQQTPGQGLQFLFEYFSETQRNKGNFPGRFSGRQFSNSRSEMNVSTLELGDSALYLCASSLRWEADGYTFGSGTRLTVV.

This clone was counted only a few times. J is TRBJ1-1 and V is TRBV6-5; no clear D gene. The CDR3 has 14 amino acids. The V end lost 2 bases, the J end lost 1 base, and 8 bases lay between the germline ends. Germline V lookup: CDR1 MNHEY, CDR2 SVGAGI. CDR3 DNA sequence: TGTGCCAGCAGTTACCAGAGAGGGAACACTGAAGCTTTCTTT. This gives the protein CASSYQRGNTEAFF.

V gene TRBV5-1 combines with J gene TRBJ1-1, with 7 bases that match TRBD1. CDR3 length: 14 residues. V lost 1 base and J lost 0; bases outside the gene matches: 0. CDR1 is SGHRS and CDR2 is YFSETQ in the germline V gene. The CDR3 loop is CASSLTGVNTEAFF. The CDR3, as DNA: TGCGCCAGCAGCTTGACAGGGGTGAACACTGAAGCTTTCTTT.

The V and J genes are TRBV10-3 and TRBJ2-5; 12 positions match TRBD1. V trimming: 5 bases; J trimming: 3 bases; junction bases outside the gene matches: 10. Germline CDR1 ENHRY, CDR2 SYGVKD. The CDR3 sequence is 17 residues long. The CDR3 is CAISPGTGGAGKETQYF. CDR3 nucleotide sequence: TGTGCCATCAGTCCCGGGACAGGGGGCGCGGGTAAAGAGACCCAGTACTTC.

The CDR3, as DNA: TGTGCCAGCAGTTCCTTCCAGGGGAACTATGGCTACACCTTC. It yields the protein CASSSFQGNYGYTF. J is TRBJ1-2 and V is TRBV28, with D possibly being TRBD1 (6 bases). This CDR3 is built from 14 residues. CDR1 is MDHEN, CDR2 SYDVKM, per germline. V lost 4 bases and J lost 2, with 11 bases in between.

This clone was observed a single time. The genes are TRBV7-6 and TRBJ2-1, with 9 bases lining up with TRBD2. Losses at the gene ends were 2 bases for V and 8 bases for J; bases not matched to a gene: 4. The CDR3 spans 14 residues. Germline CDR1 reads SGHVS; CDR2 reads FNYEAQ. The CDR3 nucleotides are TGTGCCAGCAGCTTACTAGCGGGATTGTATGAGCAGTTCTTC. It codes for CASSLLAGLYEQFF. Based on the CDR3 plus reference TRBV7-6 and TRBJ2-1, the full variable domain is GAGVSQSPRYKVTKRGQDVALRCDPISGHVSLYWYRQALGQGPEFLTYFNYEAQQDKSGLPNDRFSAERPEGSISTLTIQRTEQRDSAMYRCASSLLAGLYEQFFGPGTRLTVL.

The chain is built from TRBV19 and TRBJ1-1, with TRBD1 as a possible D gene (5 bases). V lost 8 bases to trimming and J lost 0 bases, with 28 bases between them. This CDR3 comprises 19 residues. Per the germline V gene, CDR1 is LNHDA and CDR2 is SQIVND (reference sequence). The CDR3 nucleotides read TGTGCCAGTGTCGACAGCCCACCCGGGATCGGGACTTTGAACACTGAAGCTTTCTTT. Protein sequence: CASVDSPPGIGTLNTEAFF.

The chain is built from TRBV19 and TRBJ1-6, with a tentative D call TRBD1 (6 bases). Trimming removed 3 bases from V and 7 bases from J, with 10 bases in between. The germline gives CDR1 LNHDA, CDR2 SQIVND (reference sequence). CDR3 length: 14 residues. The CDR3 DNA is TGTGCCAGTAGTATTCTAGGGGGAAATTCACCCCTCCACTTT. Its protein is CASSILGGNSPLHF.

This clone was recorded once. The CDR3 does not end in the conserved phenylalanine or tryptophan, so this is likely a read error. The chain uses TRBV6-5 and TRBJ1-2; D may be TRBD1 (6 bases). This CDR3 is 15 amino acids long. Trimming removed 5 bases at V and 0 bases at J, with 13 bases between. Germline assignment: CDR1 MNHEY and CDR2 SVGAGI. CDR3 sequence (DNA): TGTGCCAGCAGTGCAACAGGGTTAGCTAACTATGGCTACACCCTC. Translating it yields CASSATGLANYGYTL.

The V gene is TRBV11-2, the J gene TRBJ2-7; D unresolved. The CDR3 sequence is 15 residues long. Germline V gives CDR1 SGHAT, CDR2 FQNNGV. Trimming removed 1 base from V and 3 bases from J, with 13 bases in between. The CDR3, as DNA: TGTGCCAGCAGCTTAGGTAGCTCTAACTTCTACGAGCAGTACTTC. Its translation: CASSLGSSNFYEQYF.

The V call is TRBV19, the J call TRBJ1-1, with D maybe TRBD1 (6 bases). Germline V gene sequence: CDR1 LNHDA, CDR2 SQIVND (reference sequence). This CDR3 is built from 14 residues. The ends were cut back, 2 bases at V and 5 bases at J, with 12 bases in the middle. For the CDR3, the DNA is TGTGCCAGTAGTATACCCCAGGGGCATACTGAAGCTTTCTTT. Encoded protein: CASSIPQGHTEAFF.

CDR3 region: CATSDTGMGIATNEKLFF. The CDR3, as DNA: TGTGCCACCAGCGATACAGGGATGGGGATTGCAACTAATGAAAAACTGTTTTTT. This chain links TRBV15 with TRBJ1-4; D might be TRBD1 (6 bases). This CDR3 is 18 amino acids long. Per the germline V gene, CDR1 is LNHNV and CDR2 is YYDKDF (reference sequence). Trimming removed 5 bases from V and 0 bases from J, with 19 bases in between.

This clone was seen just once. This chain connects TRBV15 to TRBJ2-6, with D unclear. This CDR3 spans 17 amino acids. Germline values: CDR1 LNHNV, CDR2 YYDKDF (reference sequence). V dropped 3 bases and J dropped 0 bases, with 12 bases sitting between them. The CDR3 region is CATSSYRVSSGANVLTF. The CDR3 coding sequence is TGTGCCACCAGCAGCTACCGGGTCTCCTCTGGGGCCAACGTCCTGACTTTC.

The chain combines TRBV5-1 with TRBJ1-6, with unresolved D. Per the germline V gene, CDR1 is SGHRS and CDR2 is YFSETQ. The CDR3 has 16 amino acids. Trimming stripped 0 bases from V and 6 bases from J, with 13 bases between. The CDR3 loop reads CASSLVNTPGNSPLHF. CDR3 nucleotide sequence: TGCGCCAGCAGCTTGGTAAACACCCCGGGTAATTCACCCCTCCACTTT.

V is TRBV27 and J is TRBJ1-4; 12 nucleotides agree with TRBD1. The length of the CDR3 is 15 residues. Trimming at V came to 5 bases and at J to 8 bases, leaving 6 bases not matched to a gene. Per the germline V gene, CDR1 is MNHEY and CDR2 is SMNVEV (reference sequence). This chain's CDR3 is CASSPRDRGPEKLFF. Here the CDR3 DNA reads TGTGCCAGCAGTCCTAGGGACAGGGGGCCGGAAAAACTGTTTTTT.

This CDR3 is CATSREGGDTQYF. The CDR3 DNA is TGTGCCACCAGCAGAGAGGGGGGGGATACGCAGTATTTT. The genes are TRBV15 and TRBJ2-3; 7 positions agree with TRBD2. Germline V CDR1 and CDR2: LNHNV, YYDKDF (reference sequence). Germline trimming cut 0 bases from V and 6 bases from J; bases unmatched to any gene: 0. The CDR3 runs 13 residues.

The chain is built from TRBV4-1 and TRBJ2-2; D is unclear. V lost 3 bases, J lost 2 bases, and 4 bases lay in between. The length of the CDR3 is 13 residues. Germline-derived CDR1 and CDR2 are MGHRA and YSYEKL. This chain's CDR3 is CASSHSNTGELFF. The CDR3 nucleotides read TGCGCCAGCAGCCACAGTAACACCGGGGAGCTGTTTTTT.

The chain recombines TRBV6-5 with TRBJ1-1; D is possibly TRBD1 (6 bases). CDR1 is MNHEY and CDR2 is SVGAGI in the germline V gene. V gave up 0 bases and J gave up 2 bases, with 13 bases separating them. The CDR3 is 16 amino acids. The CDR3 bases are TGTGCCAGCAGTTACTCGGGGCCAGGGGCAAACACTGAAGCTTTCTTT. Amino acids: CASSYSGPGANTEAFF.

This clone was seen once. The rearrangement joins TRBV11-2 to TRBJ2-7, with D tentatively TRBD2 (5 bases). The V gene lost 4 bases and the J gene lost 4 bases, with 11 bases spanning the gap. Germline V gives CDR1 SGHAT, CDR2 FQNNGV. The CDR3 is 13 residues long. The CDR3 nucleotides read TGTGCCAGCAGCTCGGATTGGGAGTACGAGCAGTACTTC. As protein: CASSSDWEYEQYF.